This T cell receptor beta chain originates from a study of cytomegalovirus exposure and HLA in healthy donors. Use of 60 Vbeta and 13 Jbeta primers characterized the PCR. Using immunoSEQ multiplex PCR, the repertoire was profiled, and TCRdb retains in-frame clones only, with some absent. The sample carries 130,000 to 150,000 clones, roughly four fifths recorded once. As regards this clone: Its antigen is still unknown.

Per germline, CDR1 MNHEY and CDR2 SVGAGI. The V end lost 4 bases, the J end lost 0 bases, and 13 bases lay between the germline ends. The CDR3 consists of 16 residues. Findings of the study overall: Altogether, 160 or so TCR beta chains were recorded as cytomegalovirus-associated. The authors later linked a missense DCLRE1C variant to TCR beta V- and J-gene trimming. Cytomegalovirus status was reportedly diagnosed by the classifier with high sensitivity and specificity.

The clonotype was recovered from a woman between 55 and 75 years old in good health and CMV-seropositive. Sample: PBMCs. The rearrangement uses TRBV6-5 and TRBJ1-3; D possibly corresponds to TRBD1 (6 bases). Written as DNA, the CDR3 is TGTGCCAGCAGTTGGGGGGGGACACACTCTGGAAACACCATATATTTT. Amino acid sequence: CASSWGGTHSGNTIYF.